This TCR beta chain is drawn from a study of beta chain features in type 1 diabetes. Findings and limits, study-wide: Researchers could not determine here whether HLA type influences TCRB rearrangement. Among patients with Type 1 diabetes, TCRB CDR3s were moderately but significantly shorter in every one of the four CD4+ subsets.

Germline V CDR1 and CDR2: SNHLY, FYNNEI. This CDR3 comprises 8 residues. Blood was drawn once from each donor into heparinised tubes. The draws averaged about 120 mL. The investigators reverse transcribed all of the isolated RNA, so they sequenced expressed TCRB transcripts. The data were produced by immunoSEQ multiplex PCR, yet TCRdb's version contains in-frame clones alone and is incomplete. The profile shows some 640,000 clones, roughly an eighth of them singletons. Worth noting for this clone: The target antigen is unknown. Sequence at one end of the junction differs from germline and may be a read error.

Sequences were obtained from naive CD4+ T cells from blood. The chain employs TRBV2 and TRBJ1-2; D is unclear. The clonotype originates from a man younger than 30 with type 1 diabetes. The DNA for the CDR3 is TGTGCCAGCAGTTCAGCGAGCTTC. Protein sequence: CASSSASF.